In its sample, the clone carrying this T cell receptor (beta chain) was seen a few times. The antigen is not known. Extracted total RNA amounted to at least 5.5 micrograms for each sample. The source of the sample is a study of blood T cells in healthy people across ages. Study findings and constraints: Observed TCR beta diversity showed a strong correlation with the percentage of naive T cells as measured by flow cytometry. What prevented conclusive comparison of naive and antigen-experienced cells was that PBMCs were unsorted. Higher diversity, along with more naive CD4+ cells, distinguished long-lived donors from aged donors.

The use of a sample-barcoded 5' primer and a J-beta primer mix characterized a second PCR of roughly 6 to 11 cycles. MiXCR was run by TCRdb on the 5' RACE reads, yielding one entry per CDR3 protein. The sample shows 1,500,000 or so distinct CDR3 sequences, approximately 39% of them seen only once. This clonotype was obtained from a woman aged 18-29 years in good health. Sequenced: blood.

In DNA, the CDR3 is TGCGCCAGCAGCTTGGAAGGGGGCGAAGATACGCAGTATTTT. Translating gives CASSLEGGEDTQYF. The chain carries TRBV5-1 and TRBJ2-3; TRBD1 matches at 7 bases. Germline CDR1 and CDR2: SGHRS and YFSETQ. Losses at the gene ends were 0 bases for V and 5 bases for J; bases not matched to a gene: 3. The CDR3 sequence is 14 residues long.